The rows below give T cell receptor beta chains drawn from one sample of a study of regulatory T cells in long-lasting Graves disease. Via MiXCR, TCRdb re-called the multiplex PCR reads, giving one row per CDR3 protein. The sample includes about 350,000 distinct CDR3 sequences, 16% of them seen just once. This sample was shared with a second study, whose subject was T cells in Graves' hyperthyroidism and ophthalmopathy.

The input for sequencing was peripheral blood mononuclear cells (PBMCs), taken at new diagnosis, from a patient treated with antithyroid drugs. The receptor set was obtained from a woman younger than 35 with Graves disease. Both conserved end residues are part of each CDR3. The order of the fields is J gene, V gene, clone size, D gene, CDR3 protein, CDR3 DNA. A D gene is named only where the DNA matches it firmly. Clone size is stated in some rows and not others, as once, few, many or a class when expanded.

J gene: TRBJ2-7; V gene: TRBV9; clone size: -; D gene: -; CDR3 protein: CASSREPPYEQYF; CDR3 DNA: TGTGCCAGCAGTCGGGAGCCCCCCTACGAGCAGTACTTC
J gene: TRBJ2-2; V gene: TRBV28; clone size: many; D gene: -; CDR3 protein: CASSPLETTGELFF; CDR3 DNA: TGTGCCAGCAGTCCGCTAGAAACCACCGGGGAGCTGTTTTTT
J gene: TRBJ2-7; V gene: TRBV7-9; clone size: -; D gene: TRBD1; CDR3 protein: CASSMNRGPSSEQYF; CDR3 DNA: TGTGCCAGCAGCATGAACAGGGGCCCTTCCTCCGAGCAGTACTTC
J gene: TRBJ1-4; V gene: TRBV6-1; clone size: -; D gene: -; CDR3 protein: CASSEAVGAANEKLFF; CDR3 DNA: TGTGCCAGCAGTGAAGCGGTAGGGGCGGCTAATGAAAAACTGTTTTTT
J gene: TRBJ2-7; V gene: TRBV9; clone size: many; D gene: -; CDR3 protein: CASSVGERYYEQYF; CDR3 DNA: TGTGCCAGCAGCGTAGGGGAGCGGTACTACGAGCAGTACTTC
J gene: TRBJ2-7; V gene: TRBV9; clone size: many; D gene: -; CDR3 protein: CASSVGLAPTYEQYF; CDR3 DNA: TGTGCCAGCAGCGTAGGTTTAGCGCCGACCTACGAGCAGTACTTC
J gene: TRBJ2-7; V gene: TRBV9; clone size: few; D gene: -; CDR3 protein: CASSVGSRSNEQYF; CDR3 DNA: TGTGCCAGCAGCGTAGGATCCAGGTCCAACGAGCAGTACTTC
J gene: TRBJ1-1; V gene: TRBV5-1; clone size: -; D gene: -; CDR3 protein: CASSEVSQRMNTEAFF; CDR3 DNA: TGCGCCAGCAGTGAGGTCTCTCAGAGAATGAACACTGAAGCTTTCTTT
J gene: TRBJ2-7; V gene: TRBV20-1; clone size: few; D gene: -; CDR3 protein: CSAKRTTSSYEQYF; CDR3 DNA: TGCAGTGCTAAGCGCACAACGAGCTCCTACGAGCAGTACTTC
J gene: TRBJ1-5; V gene: TRBV12-3/TRBV12-4; clone size: -; D gene: TRBD1; CDR3 protein: CASSGTDNRPQHF; CDR3 DNA: TGTGCCAGCAGCGGGACAGACAATCGGCCCCAGCATTTT
J gene: TRBJ2-2; V gene: TRBV5-1; clone size: few; D gene: TRBD2; CDR3 protein: CASSESSGLNTGELFF; CDR3 DNA: TGCGCCAGCAGCGAATCTAGCGGACTGAACACCGGGGAGCTGTTTTTT
J gene: TRBJ2-2; V gene: TRBV18; clone size: -; D gene: -; CDR3 protein: CASSSDTLNTGELFF; CDR3 DNA: TGTGCCAGCTCATCCGACACACTTAACACCGGGGAGCTGTTTTTT
J gene: TRBJ2-5; V gene: TRBV5-1; clone size: few; D gene: TRBD2; CDR3 protein: CASSPGLAGLIPEETQYF; CDR3 DNA: TGTGCCAGCAGCCCCGGACTAGCGGGCCTTATCCCTGAAGAGACCCAGTACTTC
J gene: TRBJ1-4; V gene: TRBV6-5; clone size: -; D gene: TRBD1; CDR3 protein: CASSYRGPTHNEKLFF; CDR3 DNA: TGTGCCAGCAGTTACAGGGGGCCGACGCATAATGAAAAACTGTTTTTT
J gene: TRBJ2-5; V gene: TRBV6-1; clone size: many; D gene: TRBD1; CDR3 protein: CASSTAPGQGISETQYF; CDR3 DNA: TGTGCCAGCAGTACGGCACCGGGACAGGGGATCTCAGAGACCCAGTACTTC
J gene: TRBJ2-1; V gene: TRBV30; clone size: many; D gene: -; CDR3 protein: CAWSQAAPYNEQFF; CDR3 DNA: TGTGCCTGGAGTCAAGCGGCGCCCTACAATGAGCAGTTCTTC
J gene: TRBJ2-5; V gene: TRBV28; clone size: many; D gene: TRBD1; CDR3 protein: CASSQAGQGPETQYF; CDR3 DNA: TGTGCCAGCAGTCAGGCGGGACAGGGTCCGGAGACCCAGTACTTC
J gene: TRBJ2-7; V gene: TRBV7-9; clone size: many; D gene: TRBD1; CDR3 protein: CASSPPGQMTYEQYF; CDR3 DNA: TGTGCCAGCAGTCCACCGGGACAGATGACCTACGAGCAGTACTTC
J gene: TRBJ1-4; V gene: TRBV20-1; clone size: -; D gene: -; CDR3 protein: CSATGRSELFF; CDR3 DNA: TGCAGTGCTACCGGACGGAGTGAACTGTTTTTT
J gene: TRBJ2-7; V gene: TRBV20-1; clone size: many; D gene: -; CDR3 protein: CSATLSEGGNYEQYF; CDR3 DNA: TGCAGTGCTACCCTAAGTGAAGGGGGAAACTACGAGCAGTACTTC
J gene: TRBJ1-4; V gene: TRBV12-3/TRBV12-4; clone size: many; D gene: -; CDR3 protein: CASSAGGKLFF; CDR3 DNA: TGTGCCAGCAGTGCCGGAGGAAAACTGTTTTTT
J gene: TRBJ1-2; V gene: TRBV28; clone size: many; D gene: -; CDR3 protein: CASSFQGRPSRNYGYTF; CDR3 DNA: TGTGCCAGCAGTTTTCAGGGACGGCCCTCCAGGAACTATGGCTACACCTTC
J gene: TRBJ1-1; V gene: TRBV3-1; clone size: many; D gene: -; CDR3 protein: CASSRDREAFF; CDR3 DNA: TGTGCCAGCAGTCGAGATCGGGAAGCTTTCTTT
J gene: TRBJ2-7; V gene: TRBV12-3/TRBV12-4; clone size: -; D gene: -; CDR3 protein: CASSNRRDKGRSLSYEQYF; CDR3 DNA: TGTGCCAGCAGTAACCGTAGGGACAAGGGGCGTAGTCTATCCTACGAGCAGTACTTC
J gene: TRBJ2-5; V gene: TRBV12-3/TRBV12-4; clone size: many; D gene: TRBD2; CDR3 protein: CASSLIPSGGRETQYF; CDR3 DNA: TGTGCCAGCAGTTTAATCCCTAGCGGGGGCCGAGAGACCCAGTACTTC
J gene: TRBJ2-1; V gene: TRBV11-2; clone size: many; D gene: -; CDR3 protein: CASWRGIADFEVEQFF; CDR3 DNA: TGTGCCAGTTGGCGTGGGATAGCGGATTTCGAGGTGGAGCAGTTCTTC
J gene: TRBJ1-3; V gene: TRBV6-1; clone size: few; D gene: -; CDR3 protein: CASSPNREGWAGNTIYF; CDR3 DNA: TGTGCCAGCAGCCCCAACAGGGAAGGGTGGGCTGGAAACACCATATATTTT
J gene: TRBJ1-4; V gene: TRBV7-9; clone size: many; D gene: -; CDR3 protein: CASSLYGEKLFF; CDR3 DNA: TGTGCCAGCAGCCTCTACGGTGAAAAACTGTTTTTT
J gene: TRBJ1-2; V gene: TRBV6-5; clone size: few; D gene: -; CDR3 protein: CASSFRTAYGYTF; CDR3 DNA: TGTGCCAGCAGTTTTAGGACGGCGTATGGCTACACCTTC
J gene: TRBJ1-5; V gene: TRBV7-9; clone size: -; D gene: TRBD1; CDR3 protein: CASSLEGGFTPVKPHQPQHF; CDR3 DNA: TGTGCCAGCAGCTTAGAAGGGGGCTTCACCCCAGTGAAACCGCATCAGCCCCAGCATTTT
J gene: TRBJ1-2; V gene: TRBV6-2/TRBV6-3; clone size: -; D gene: -; CDR3 protein: CASRPDGAYGYTF; CDR3 DNA: TGTGCCAGCAGACCAGACGGCGCCTATGGCTACACCTTC
J gene: TRBJ2-7; V gene: TRBV28; clone size: many; D gene: -; CDR3 protein: CASSSPLGSSYEQYF; CDR3 DNA: TGTGCCAGCAGTTCACCCCTGGGAAGCTCCTACGAGCAGTACTTC
J gene: TRBJ2-3; V gene: TRBV6-1; clone size: -; D gene: TRBD2; CDR3 protein: CASSQAGGPTDTQYF; CDR3 DNA: TGTGCCAGCAGCCAGGCGGGGGGACCCACAGATACGCAGTATTTT
J gene: TRBJ2-1; V gene: TRBV19; clone size: few; D gene: -; CDR3 protein: CASSIRGGGNEQFF; CDR3 DNA: TGTGCCAGTAGTATAAGGGGAGGGGGAAATGAGCAGTTCTTC
J gene: TRBJ2-1; V gene: TRBV5-1; clone size: many; D gene: -; CDR3 protein: CASSALGGDRNEQFF; CDR3 DNA: TGCGCCAGCAGCGCACTAGGTGGGGATAGAAATGAGCAGTTCTTC
J gene: TRBJ1-1; V gene: TRBV12-3/TRBV12-4; clone size: many; D gene: -; CDR3 protein: CASSQIDTEAFF; CDR3 DNA: TGTGCCAGCAGCCAAATTGACACTGAAGCTTTCTTT
J gene: TRBJ1-2; V gene: TRBV11-1; clone size: many; D gene: TRBD1; CDR3 protein: CASSRQGGYTF; CDR3 DNA: TGTGCCAGCAGCCGACAGGGTGGCTACACCTTC
J gene: TRBJ2-1; V gene: TRBV20-1; clone size: many; D gene: TRBD2; CDR3 protein: CSARGSQAGAYNEQFF; CDR3 DNA: TGCAGTGCTAGAGGTTCCCAGGCGGGAGCTTACAATGAGCAGTTCTTC
J gene: TRBJ2-1; V gene: TRBV4-1; clone size: -; D gene: -; CDR3 protein: CASSQDSGHNNEQFF; CDR3 DNA: TGCGCCAGCAGCCAAGATAGTGGACACAACAATGAGCAGTTCTTC
J gene: TRBJ2-2; V gene: TRBV30; clone size: -; D gene: TRBD1; CDR3 protein: CAWNPGQGGAGELFF; CDR3 DNA: TGTGCCTGGAACCCGGGACAGGGAGGCGCCGGGGAGCTGTTTTTT
J gene: TRBJ2-6; V gene: TRBV3-1; clone size: many; D gene: -; CDR3 protein: CASNWRTGANVLTF; CDR3 DNA: TGTGCCAGCAATTGGCGGACTGGGGCCAACGTCCTGACTTTC
J gene: TRBJ2-1; V gene: TRBV7-2; clone size: many; D gene: -; CDR3 protein: CASSLAGRSYNEQFF; CDR3 DNA: TGTGCCAGCAGCTTAGCCGGGCGCTCCTACAATGAGCAGTTCTTC
J gene: TRBJ2-1; V gene: TRBV29-1; clone size: few; D gene: -; CDR3 protein: CSVVSNNEQFF; CDR3 DNA: TGCAGCGTTGTTTCTAACAATGAGCAGTTCTTC
J gene: TRBJ2-3; V gene: TRBV28; clone size: few; D gene: -; CDR3 protein: CASSFDSSRDTQYF; CDR3 DNA: TGTGCCAGCAGTTTCGACAGTTCTAGGGATACGCAGTATTTT
J gene: TRBJ2-1; V gene: TRBV9; clone size: -; D gene: TRBD1; CDR3 protein: CASSVAGTGSYNEQFF; CDR3 DNA: TGTGCCAGCAGCGTAGCTGGGACAGGGTCCTACAATGAGCAGTTCTTC
J gene: TRBJ1-2; V gene: TRBV4-1; clone size: few; D gene: -; CDR3 protein: CASSQGFVGLKGYTF; CDR3 DNA: TGCGCCAGCAGCCAAGGGTTCGTCGGGTTGAAAGGCTACACCTTC
J gene: TRBJ1-2; V gene: TRBV28; clone size: few; D gene: TRBD1; CDR3 protein: CASSLKGAYGYTF; CDR3 DNA: TGTGCCAGCAGTTTAAAGGGGGCCTATGGCTACACCTTC
J gene: TRBJ2-3; V gene: TRBV2; clone size: many; D gene: -; CDR3 protein: CASRPGPSMGTQYF; CDR3 DNA: TGTGCCAGCAGGCCGGGACCCTCTATGGGCACGCAGTATTTT
J gene: TRBJ2-7; V gene: TRBV5-1; clone size: -; D gene: -; CDR3 protein: CASSRTVDIEQYF; CDR3 DNA: TGCGCCAGCAGCCGGACAGTCGACATCGAGCAGTACTTC
J gene: TRBJ1-2; V gene: TRBV10-3; clone size: -; D gene: TRBD1; CDR3 protein: CAISPGTGNGYTF; CDR3 DNA: TGTGCCATCAGTCCCGGGACAGGGAACGGCTACACCTTC